This paragraph reports one T cell receptor beta chain. Produced via immunoSEQ multiplex PCR; TCRdb's table is partial and in-frame only. The table records fewer than 200,000 clones, roughly 88% of them present only once. CDR1 and CDR2 (germline): SGHTA, FQGNSA. V lost 3 bases and J 8 bases, leaving 10 bases between the germline ends. The CDR3 covers 12 residues. These data are taken from a study of blood T cell repertoires in COVID-19. Across the whole study: There were acute and convalescent COVID-19 samples, and they came from the United States, Italy and Spain.

Specimen: peripheral blood. The clonotype was recovered from a woman older than 75 with active or convalescent COVID-19. V gene TRBV7-2 combines with J gene TRBJ1-2; possibly TRBD1 for D (6 bases). The CDR3 coding sequence is TGTGCCAGCAGCTTTCGACAGGCGGGCTACACCTTC. Residues: CASSFRQAGYTF.